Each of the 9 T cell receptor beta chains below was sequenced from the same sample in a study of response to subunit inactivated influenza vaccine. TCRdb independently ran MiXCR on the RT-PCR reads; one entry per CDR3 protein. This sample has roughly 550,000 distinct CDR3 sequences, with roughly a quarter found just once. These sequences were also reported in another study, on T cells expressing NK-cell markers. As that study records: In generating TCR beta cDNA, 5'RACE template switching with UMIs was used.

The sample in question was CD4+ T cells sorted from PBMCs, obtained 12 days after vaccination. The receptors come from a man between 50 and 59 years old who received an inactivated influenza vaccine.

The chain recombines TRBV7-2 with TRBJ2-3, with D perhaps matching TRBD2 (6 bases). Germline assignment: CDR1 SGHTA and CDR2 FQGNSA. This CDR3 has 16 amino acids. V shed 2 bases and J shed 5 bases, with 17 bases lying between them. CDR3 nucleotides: TGTGCCAGCAGCTTAAGGGGCTTTAGCGGAGAAGATACGCAGTATTTT. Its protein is CASSLRGFSGEDTQYF. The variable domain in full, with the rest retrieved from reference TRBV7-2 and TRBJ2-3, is GAGVSQSPSNKVTEKGKDVELRCDPISGHTALYWYRQSLGQGLEFLIYFQGNSAPDKSGLPSDRFSAERTGGSVSTLTIQRTQQEDSAVYLCASSLRGFSGEDTQYFGPGTRLTVL.

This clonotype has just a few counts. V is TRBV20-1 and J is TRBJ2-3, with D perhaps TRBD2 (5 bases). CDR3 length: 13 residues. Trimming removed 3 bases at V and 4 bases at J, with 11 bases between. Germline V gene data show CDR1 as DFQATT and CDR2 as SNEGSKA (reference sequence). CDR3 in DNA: TGCAGTGCTAGCGGGATGGTCGCAGATACGCAGTATTTT. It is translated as CSASGMVADTQYF.

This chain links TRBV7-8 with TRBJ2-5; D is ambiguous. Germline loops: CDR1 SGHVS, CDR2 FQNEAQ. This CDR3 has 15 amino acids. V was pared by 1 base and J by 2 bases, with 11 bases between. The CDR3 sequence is CASSLEFGVQETQYF. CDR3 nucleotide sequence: TGTGCCAGCAGCTTAGAGTTTGGGGTGCAAGAGACCCAGTACTTC.

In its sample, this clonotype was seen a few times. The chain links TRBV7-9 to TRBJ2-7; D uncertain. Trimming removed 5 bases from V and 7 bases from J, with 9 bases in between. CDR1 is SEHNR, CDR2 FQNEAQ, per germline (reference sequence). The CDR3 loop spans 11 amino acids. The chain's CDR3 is CASSRDGEQYF. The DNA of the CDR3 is TGTGCCAGCAGCCGTGATGGAGAGCAGTACTTC.

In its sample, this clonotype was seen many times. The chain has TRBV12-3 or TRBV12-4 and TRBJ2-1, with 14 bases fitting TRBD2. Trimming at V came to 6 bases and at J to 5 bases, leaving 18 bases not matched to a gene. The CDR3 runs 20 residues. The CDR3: CASRSPNLTSGGAGNNEQFF. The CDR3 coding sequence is TGTGCCAGCAGGTCCCCCAACCTGACTAGCGGGGGGGCCGGTAACAATGAGCAGTTCTTC.

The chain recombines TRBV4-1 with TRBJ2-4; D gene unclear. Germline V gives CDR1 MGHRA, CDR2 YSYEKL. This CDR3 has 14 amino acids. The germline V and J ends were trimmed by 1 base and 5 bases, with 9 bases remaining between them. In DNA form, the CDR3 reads TGCGCCAGCAGCCAAGGCCCGGTCCAAAACATTCAGTACTTC. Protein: CASSQGPVQNIQYF.

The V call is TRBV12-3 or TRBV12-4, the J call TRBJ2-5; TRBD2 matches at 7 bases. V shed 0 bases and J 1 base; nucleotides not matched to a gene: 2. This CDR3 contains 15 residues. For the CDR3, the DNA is TGTGCCAGCAGTTTAGCGGGCGGGGGCCAAGAGACCCAGTACTTC. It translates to CASSLAGGGQETQYF.

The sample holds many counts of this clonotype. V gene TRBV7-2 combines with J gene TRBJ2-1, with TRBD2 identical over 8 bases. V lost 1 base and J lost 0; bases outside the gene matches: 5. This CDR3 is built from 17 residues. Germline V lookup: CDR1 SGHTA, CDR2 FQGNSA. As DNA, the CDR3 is TGTGCCAGCAGCTTAGGCTCAAGCGGGAGCTCCTACAATGAGCAGTTCTTC. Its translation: CASSLGSSGSSYNEQFF.

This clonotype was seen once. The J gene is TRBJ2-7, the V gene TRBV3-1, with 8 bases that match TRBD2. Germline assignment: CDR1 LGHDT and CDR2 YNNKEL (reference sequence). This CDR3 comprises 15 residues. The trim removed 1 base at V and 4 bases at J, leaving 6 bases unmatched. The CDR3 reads CASSQAGGAGYEQYF. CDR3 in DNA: TGTGCCAGCAGCCAAGCGGGGGGGGCCGGATACGAGCAGTACTTC.